The rows below give T cell receptor beta chains drawn from one sample of a study of cytomegalovirus exposure and HLA in healthy donors. Using immunoSEQ multiplex PCR, the repertoire was profiled, and TCRdb retains in-frame clones only, with some absent. The sample carries roughly 200,000 clones, about 81% recorded once. The sample was PBMCs. The source of these receptors is a woman between 25 and 40 years old in good health and CMV-seronegative. The CDR3 runs from the conserved cysteine through the conserved F or W. The order of the fields is J gene, clone size, V gene, D gene, CDR3 DNA, CDR3 protein. The D gene is left open where the match is weak. Clone size is shown for a subset of rows, as once, few, many or a class of expanded clone.

>TRBJ2-7|-|TRBV19|-
TGTGCCAGTAGTATAGGTCAGGGTCAACTCTACGAGCAGTACTTC
CASSIGQGQLYEQYF
>TRBJ2-3|few|TRBV5-1|TRBD1
TGCGCCAGCAGCTTCCAGGGGGTCACAGATACGCAGTATTTT
CASSFQGVTDTQYF
>TRBJ2-1|once|TRBV19|TRBD2
TGTGCCAGTAGATCCACTAGCGGGAGAGGCAATGAGCAGTTCTTC
CASRSTSGRGNEQFF
>TRBJ2-2|-|TRBV25-1|TRBD2
TGTGCCAGCCGCGGGGGTCCCGGGGAGCTGTTTTTT
CASRGGPGELFF
>TRBJ2-1|-|TRBV7-9|TRBD2
TGTGCCAGCAGCTTAGCGCAGCGGGAGGTGTCCAATGAGCAGTTCTTC
CASSLAQREVSNEQFF
>TRBJ2-2|-|TRBV4-2|TRBD2
TGTGCCAGCAGCCAAGAACTAGCGGGCTTCGGGCACACCGGGGAGCTGTTTTTT
CASSQELAGFGHTGELFF
>TRBJ2-7|-|TRBV2|TRBD1
TGTGCCAGCACGCACAGGGGGCCAACCTACGAGCAGTACTTC
CASTHRGPTYEQYF
>TRBJ2-1|-|TRBV11-3|TRBD2
TGTGCCAGCAGCTTAGTGAGCGGGAGCGGGTATGAGCAGTTCTTC
CASSLVSGSGYEQFF
>TRBJ2-4|-|TRBV4-1|TRBD1
TGCGCCAGCAGCCATCTAGTAACCGGGACAGGGAGGGACATTCAGTACTTC
CASSHLVTGTGRDIQYF
>TRBJ2-7|-|TRBV5-1|TRBD1
TGCGCCAGCAGCTTAAGGACAGGGGATTACGAGCAGTACTTC
CASSLRTGDYEQYF
>TRBJ1-2|-|TRBV4-1|TRBD1
TGCGCCAGCAGCCAAGATCCAGGACAGGCCCACTATGGCTACACCTTC
CASSQDPGQAHYGYTF
>TRBJ2-7|few|TRBV4-2|TRBD1
TGTGCCAGCAGCCCCCCAATTGGGACAGGGTCCTACGAGCAGTACTTC
CASSPPIGTGSYEQYF
>TRBJ1-1|-|TRBV29-1|TRBD1
TGCAGCGTTGGACAGACAGGGACGTGGAACACTGAAGCTTTCTTT
CSVGQTGTWNTEAFF
>TRBJ2-3|-|TRBV2|-
TGTGCCACCAAGGGGGGGGACGCTCCCACAGATACGCAGTATTTT
CATKGGDAPTDTQYF
>TRBJ2-7|-|TRBV6-7|TRBD1
TGTGCCAGCAGTTACACCGGACAGGGGGTCTGCGAGCAGTACTTC
CASSYTGQGVCEQYF
>TRBJ2-5|once|TRBV5-1|-
TGCGCCAGTACGGCGGACCCCAGGGGAGAGACCCAGTACTTC
CASTADPRGETQYF
>TRBJ1-5|-|TRBV6-1|-
TGTGCCAGCAGTGAACGGCAGGCACTCCGCAATCAGCCCCAGCATTTT
CASSERQALRNQPQHF
>TRBJ2-6|-|TRBV2|-
TGTGCCAGCAATTCAGGATACGAATACTCTGGGGCCAACGTCCTGACTTTC
CASNSGYEYSGANVLTF
>TRBJ2-7|-|TRBV9|-
TGTGCCAGCAGCGTGGACGGGGGAGCCTACGAGCAGTACTTC
CASSVDGGAYEQYF
>TRBJ1-6|-|TRBV6-5|-
TGTGCCAGCAGTTACGGGGGGAACGATAATTCACCCCTCCACTTT
CASSYGGNDNSPLHF
>TRBJ1-5|-|TRBV6-6|TRBD1
TGTGCCAGCAGTTACGGGCAGGGGGGTAGCAATCAGCCCCAGCATTTT
CASSYGQGGSNQPQHF
>TRBJ2-5|once|TRBV4-2|-
TGTGCCAGCAGCCAAGATTTACGGAAGGAGACGACCCAGTACTTC
CASSQDLRKETTQYF
>TRBJ2-7|-|TRBV6-6|TRBD2
TGTGCCAGCAGCCAGGGACTAGCGGGGGTCGACGAGCAGTACTTC
CASSQGLAGVDEQYF
>TRBJ2-2|-|TRBV30|-
TGTGCCTGGAGTTGGAGAACGAACACCGGGGAGCTGTTTTTT
CAWSWRTNTGELFF
>TRBJ1-2|-|TRBV6-5|-
TGTGCCAGCAGCCGTAGTTCGGGGTACTATGGCTACACCTTC
CASSRSSGYYGYTF
>TRBJ1-3|once|TRBV28|-
TGTGCCAGCTCAGTGTACACATCTGGAAACACCATATATTTT
CASSVYTSGNTIYF
>TRBJ1-3|-|TRBV30|-
TGTGCCTGGAGTGTGGGGAGTGGAGTGGGAAACACCATATATTTT
CAWSVGSGVGNTIYF
>TRBJ1-2|-|TRBV6-6|TRBD1
TGTGCCAGCAAAGACAGGGATCTCTATGGCTACACCTTC
CASKDRDLYGYTF
>TRBJ1-5|many|TRBV28|-
TGTGCCAGCAGCCTTGACAGAGGCAATCAGCCCCAGCATTTT
CASSLDRGNQPQHF
>TRBJ2-1|-|TRBV2|-
TGTGCCAGCATCGTAGGGGCGGCAGCGCCCTACAATGAGCAGTTCTTC
CASIVGAAAPYNEQFF
>TRBJ2-2|-|TRBV9|TRBD2
TGTGCCAGCAGCGTCCATCTAGCGGAGAACACCGGGGAGCTGTTTTTT
CASSVHLAENTGELFF
>TRBJ1-5|-|TRBV19|-
TGTGCCAGTAGTTCCTTGGACAGTTTCCAGCATTTT
CASSSLDSFQHF
>TRBJ1-1|-|TRBV30|-
TGTGCCTGGGGTAGTCCCAATTTCGCGCGCACTGAAGCTTTCTTT
CAWGSPNFARTEAFF
>TRBJ1-5|once|TRBV5-6|-
TGTGCCAGCAGTCGAGGAGCCTATCAGCCCCAGCATTTT
CASSRGAYQPQHF
>TRBJ2-3|-|TRBV30|TRBD2
TGTGCCGCCAGCGGGAGCGCAAGCACAGATACGCAGTATTTT
CAASGSASTDTQYF
>TRBJ2-2|-|TRBV5-1|TRBD2
TGCGCCAGCAGCTTAGCGGGAGGACCCCAGACCGGGGAGCTGTTTTTT
CASSLAGGPQTGELFF
>TRBJ1-3|-|TRBV27|TRBD1
TGTGCCAGCAGTACCGACAGGGGCGGAAACACCATATATTTT
CASSTDRGGNTIYF
>TRBJ2-7|-|TRBV7-9|-
TGTGCCAGCAGGCGGGGCACGGCCTTTTCCTACGAGCAGTACTTC
CASRRGTAFSYEQYF
>TRBJ2-7|-|TRBV28|-
TGTGCCAGCAGTCAAAGGACAAGATACTCCTACGAGCAGTACTTC
CASSQRTRYSYEQYF
>TRBJ2-5|once|TRBV14|-
TGTGCCAGCAGCCGAGGCGACGGTCCCCAAGAGACCCAGTACTTC
CASSRGDGPQETQYF